Listed here are 29 T cell receptor beta chains from one sample, sequenced in a study of control samples from healthy donors and cancer patients. The protocol was immunoSEQ multiplex PCR, while the TCRdb copy is restricted to in-frame clones and leaves out a portion. The top ten hold around 6.5% of the sample, which has 400,000 to 450,000 clones, approximately 90% seen once. Sequenced sample: PBMCs. Every receptor here comes from a man aged 35-49 years with head and neck cancer.

CDR3 loop: CASSQHHRGNTGELFF. The CDR3 DNA reads as TGCGCCAGCAGCCAACACCACAGGGGTAACACCGGGGAGCTGTTTTTT. The chain recombines TRBV4-1 with TRBJ2-2; TRBD1 matches at 7 bases. The V segment lost 2 bases and the J segment 2 bases; nucleotides outside the gene matches: 5. Per the germline V gene, CDR1 is MGHRA and CDR2 is YSYEKL. The CDR3 spans 16 residues.

This clone was recorded once. The genes are TRBV23-1 and TRBJ1-1, with 9 nucleotides matching TRBD1. TRBV23-1 qualifies as an ORF whose function is uncertain. Losses at the gene ends were 3 bases for V and 2 bases for J; bases not matched to a gene: 10. The CDR3 is 17 amino acids. This CDR3 is CASSHRDRDRENTEAFF. The CDR3 DNA reads TGCGCCAGCAGTCACCGAGACCGGGACAGGGAAAACACTGAAGCTTTCTTT.

The V call is TRBV9, the J call TRBJ1-3, with D possibly TRBD1 on 6 matching bases. Per germline, CDR1 SGDLS and CDR2 YYNGEE. V dropped 4 bases and J dropped 0 bases, with 17 bases sitting between them. This CDR3 is built from 17 residues. The CDR3 DNA reads TGTGCCAGCAGCCGCGGGGCGGGACACATCTCTGGAAACACCATATATTTT. It codes for CASSRGAGHISGNTIYF.

This clone was counted between two and nine times. The rearrangement links TRBV28 to TRBJ2-7; 7 bases are shared with TRBD2. The CDR3 is 12 amino acids. Trimming took 5 bases from V and 6 from J; bases not matched to a gene: 4. Germline V gene data show CDR1 as MDHEN and CDR2 as SYDVKM. The CDR3 loop is CASSQAGSEQYF. CDR3 sequence (DNA): TGTGCCAGCAGTCAAGCGGGGTCCGAGCAGTACTTC.

V is TRBV18 and J is TRBJ2-2; 10 positions match TRBD1. The CDR3 extends over 18 amino acids. Trimming cost V 3 bases and J 6 bases; bases outside gene matches: 13. Germline values: CDR1 KGHSH, CDR2 LQKENI. CDR3 DNA: TGTGCCAGCTCACCTCTTGTCACCGGGACAGGGGTGGCCGGGGAGCTGTTTTTT. It specifies CASSPLVTGTGVAGELFF. Looking up the rest from reference TRBV18 and TRBJ2-2 gives the full variable domain: NAGVMQNPRHLVRRRGQEARLRCSPMKGHSHVYWYRQLPEEGLKFMVYLQKENIIDESGMPKERFSAEFPKEGPSILRIQQVVRGDSAAYFCASSPLVTGTGVAGELFFGEGSRLTVL.

This chain joins TRBV28 and TRBJ1-4; no reliable D call. V lost 1 base and J lost 5, with 8 bases in between. The germline gives CDR1 MDHEN, CDR2 SYDVKM. This CDR3 has 14 residues. DNA of the CDR3: TGTGCCAGCAGTTTATCCGGGAAAAATGAAAAACTGTTTTTT. The encoded protein is CASSLSGKNEKLFF.

V is TRBV6-5 and J is TRBJ1-6; maybe TRBD1 (5 bases). CDR3 size: 12 residues. V was shortened by 5 bases and J by 16 bases, with 15 bases between the two germline ends. CDR1 MNHEY and CDR2 SVGAGI come from the germline V gene. The DNA for the CDR3 is TGTGCCAGCAGTAACGAGGCAGGGAGGCTCCACTTT. It codes for CASSNEAGRLHF.

The CDR3 reads CASSLDPGLAIYEQFF. DNA of the CDR3: TGTGCCAGCAGCTTAGATCCAGGACTAGCAATTTATGAGCAGTTCTTC. This chain joins TRBV7-2 and TRBJ2-1; 8 bases are a match to TRBD2. The CDR3 spans 16 residues. V trimming: 1 base; J trimming: 8 bases; junction bases outside the gene matches: 10. The germline CDR1 and CDR2 sequences are SGHTA and FQGNSA.

The V call is TRBV29-1, the J call TRBJ2-3, with a possible D match to TRBD2 (6 bases). Looked up from germline, CDR1 is SQVTM and CDR2 is ANQGSEA. The CDR3 spans 13 residues. Trimming took off 6 bases at V and 4 bases at J, with 14 bases between the two ends. CDR3 sequence (DNA): TGCAGCGTCCGACTAGGAGGAGCAGATACGCAGTATTTT. Amino acids: CSVRLGGADTQYF.

The chain combines TRBV5-6 with TRBJ2-1; 10 bases fit TRBD2. V gave up 4 bases and J gave up 3 bases; unmatched junction bases: 4. The V gene's germline CDR1 is SGHDT and CDR2 YYEEEE. The CDR3 consists of 15 residues. The CDR3 DNA reads TGTGCCAGCAGCCTAACTAGCGGGGACTACAATGAGCAGTTCTTC. This encodes CASSLTSGDYNEQFF.

This chain joins TRBV28 and TRBJ1-2; tentative D call: TRBD1 (5 bases). V was cut by 6 bases and J by 5 bases, with 28 bases left in between. CDR1 and CDR2 from the germline V gene are MDHEN and SYDVKM. This CDR3 has 18 residues. DNA of the CDR3: TGTGCCAGCAGATACTTAACCGTCGGGACGGGGAAGGGGTATGGCTACACCTTC. The encoded protein is CASRYLTVGTGKGYGYTF.

The chain has TRBV9 and TRBJ2-5, with 11 nucleotides matching TRBD2. CDR1 is SGDLS, CDR2 YYNGEE, per germline. CDR3 length: 16 residues. V shed 4 bases, J shed 3 bases, and the junction held 8 bases outside the gene matches. The CDR3, as DNA: TGTGCCAGCAGCTTAACCCCGGGACTAGCGGAAGAGACCCAGTACTTC. Protein: CASSLTPGLAEETQYF.

V and J are TRBV7-8 and TRBJ2-1; 8 bases fit TRBD1. Looked up from germline, CDR1 is SGHVS and CDR2 is FQNEAQ. The CDR3 length is 15 residues. Trimming took 5 bases from V and 5 from J; bases not matched to a gene: 8. Here the CDR3 DNA reads TGTGCCAGCAGCCCATCGGACAGGGATAACAATGAGCAGTTCTTC. This gives the protein CASSPSDRDNNEQFF. The full variable domain, in which reference TRBV7-8 and TRBJ2-1 provide the parts outside the CDR3, is GAGVSQSPRYKVAKRGQDVALRCDPISGHVSLFWYQQALGQGPEFLTYFQNEAQLDKSGLPSDRFFAERPEGSVSTLKIQRTQQEDSAVYLCASSPSDRDNNEQFFGPGTRLTVL.

This chain uses TRBV5-1 with TRBJ2-5; possibly TRBD1 for D (5 bases). This CDR3 has 14 residues. The germline V gene encodes CDR1 SGHRS and CDR2 YFSETQ. Trimming cost V 1 base and J 2 bases, with 9 bases left between them. The CDR3 bases are TGCGCCAGCAGCTTGTTGGACAAACAAGAGACCCAGTACTTC. It is translated as CASSLLDKQETQYF.

The V call is TRBV10-3, the J call TRBJ1-1; TRBD1 aligns across 7 bases. The germline CDR1 and CDR2 sequences are ENHRY and SYGVKD. The CDR3 sequence is 17 residues long. The V and J ends lost 2 bases and 2 bases, in that order; junction bases with no gene match: 11. The CDR3 DNA sequence: TGTGCCATCAGTGAGACTAACCCCAGGGGGGGAAACACTGAAGCTTTCTTT. The encoded protein is CAISETNPRGGNTEAFF.

This chain uses TRBV10-2 with TRBJ2-7; D is undetermined. V lost 8 bases to trimming and J lost 5 bases, with 22 bases between them. The length of the CDR3 is 15 residues. Germline CDR1 and CDR2: WSHSY and SAAADI. In DNA, the CDR3 is TGCGCCAGCCCCCCCTTGGAAGGGATGGTTGACGAGCAGTACTTC. It translates to CASPPLEGMVDEQYF.

The rearrangement joins TRBV27 to TRBJ2-3, with 9 bases matching TRBD2. The germline V gene encodes CDR1 MNHEY and CDR2 SMNVEV (reference sequence). This CDR3 spans 18 amino acids. The trim removed 2 bases at V and 2 bases at J, leaving 11 bases unmatched. The CDR3 here is CASSLIAPSGAYTDTQYF. The CDR3 DNA is TGTGCCAGCAGTTTAATCGCTCCTAGCGGGGCTTACACAGATACGCAGTATTTT.

The V call is TRBV10-1, the J call TRBJ2-3, with D perhaps being TRBD1 or TRBD2 (5 bases each). Germline CDR1 is WNHNN and CDR2 is SYGVQD (reference sequence). The CDR3 spans 16 residues. V lost 3 bases to trimming and J lost 4 bases, with 17 bases between them. Here the CDR3 reads CASSDPGRDRADTQYF. The CDR3 DNA reads as TGCGCCAGCAGTGACCCCGGTCGGGACCGGGCAGATACGCAGTATTTT.

The chain couples TRBV3-1 (or the pseudogene TRBV3-2) to TRBJ1-2; 8 bases are shared with TRBD1. Germline V gene data show CDR1 as LGHDT and CDR2 as YNNKEL (reference sequence). The CDR3 is made up of 15 amino acids. Trimming removed 3 bases from V and 4 bases from J; junction bases left unmatched: 7. CDR3 residues: CASSHLDRGAYGYTF. Here the CDR3 DNA reads TGTGCCAGCAGCCATTTAGACAGGGGTGCCTATGGCTACACCTTC.

The gene calls are TRBV11-2 and TRBJ2-1, with TRBD2 identical over 10 bases. The CDR3 is 14 residues long. Per the germline V gene, CDR1 is SGHAT and CDR2 is FQNNGV. J gave up 9 bases and V 4 bases, and 6 bases lay outside the gene matches. The CDR3 nucleotides read TGTGCCAGCAGCTCGAGCGGGAGGGCGGGTGAGCAGTTCTTC. It encodes CASSSSGRAGEQFF.

V usage is TRBV28 and J usage is TRBJ1-5, with D possibly TRBD1 on 6 matching bases. The germline gives CDR1 MDHEN, CDR2 SYDVKM. The CDR3 totals 13 residues. Between the trimmed V and J ends, which lost 6 bases and 4 bases, there was a span of 10 bases. CDR3 sequence (DNA): TGTGCCAGCAGAGAAGGGGGGAATCAGCCCCAGCATTTT. Encoded protein: CASREGGNQPQHF.

This chain connects TRBV3-1 (or the pseudogene TRBV3-2) to TRBJ2-7; D remains unclear. This CDR3 is 14 amino acids long. V was shortened by 1 base and J by 3 bases, with 10 bases between the two germline ends. CDR1 is LGHDT and CDR2 is YNNKEL in the germline V gene (reference sequence). CDR3 nucleotide sequence: TGTGCCAGCAGCCAAGCAAGGGTGGGCTACGAGCAGTACTTC. It codes for CASSQARVGYEQYF.

This clone is a singleton in its sample. The chain recombines TRBV7-9 with TRBJ1-2; the match to TRBD1 covers 7 bases. Trimming removed 7 bases from V and 0 bases from J; junction bases left unmatched: 11. The CDR3 covers 16 residues. Germline loops: CDR1 SEHNR, CDR2 FQNEAQ (reference sequence). In DNA form, the CDR3 reads TGTGCCAGCACCCCCCGGGACAGTTCTACTAACTATGGCTACACCTTC. It encodes CASTPRDSSTNYGYTF.

The chain links TRBV6-1 to TRBJ1-4; D is unresolved. The V end was cut by 3 bases, the J end by 7 bases, with 9 bases between. The germline V gene has CDR1 MNHNS and CDR2 SASEGT. This CDR3 is 13 amino acids long. The DNA for the CDR3 is TGTGCCAGCAGTGATGTCCTTCTTGAAAAACTGTTTTTT. Protein product: CASSDVLLEKLFF.

V gene TRBV19 combines with J gene TRBJ1-5, with 7 bases that match TRBD1. Per the germline V gene, CDR1 is LNHDA and CDR2 is SQIVND (reference sequence). Trimming took 5 bases from V and 3 from J; bases not matched to a gene: 7. The CDR3 covers 15 residues. As DNA, the CDR3 is TGTGCCAGTAGTGACCTACAGGGGATCAATCAGCCCCAGCATTTT. Amino acids: CASSDLQGINQPQHF.

The CDR3 loop is CASSYRALGYTF. Here the CDR3 DNA reads TGTGCCAGCAGTTACAGGGCGCTTGGCTACACCTTC. V is TRBV28 and J is TRBJ1-2; weak D call: TRBD1 (6 bases). CDR1 is MDHEN and CDR2 is SYDVKM in the germline V gene. The germline V and J ends were trimmed by 4 bases and 7 bases, with 10 bases remaining between them. The CDR3 has 12 residues.

This rearrangement joins TRBV18 to TRBJ2-7; the match to TRBD1 covers 11 bases. The CDR3 has 16 residues. Germline V gene lookup returns CDR1 KGHSH and CDR2 LQKENI. Losses at the gene ends were 6 bases for V and 6 bases for J; bases not matched to a gene: 13. The CDR3 sequence: CASSLGTGGYRPEQYF. In nucleotides, the CDR3 is TGTGCCAGCTCCCTAGGGACAGGGGGATATCGCCCCGAGCAGTACTTC.

This chain connects TRBV28 to TRBJ2-3, with D perhaps matching TRBD2 (6 bases). The germline V and J ends were trimmed by 6 bases and 6 bases, with 19 bases remaining between them. CDR1 and CDR2 (germline): MDHEN, SYDVKM. The CDR3 is 15 amino acids. CDR3 sequence reads: CASRPGGRVADTQYF. The CDR3 nucleotides read TGTGCCAGCAGACCCGGGGGAAGGGTGGCGGATACGCAGTATTTT. Variable domain in full (rest from reference TRBV28 and TRBJ2-3): DVKVTQSSRYLVKRTGEKVFLECVQDMDHENMFWYRQDPGLGLRLIYFSYDVKMKEKGDIPEGYSVSREKKERFSLILESASTNQTSMYLCASRPGGRVADTQYFGPGTRLTVL.

CDR3 sequence (DNA): TGTGCCAGCAGTTTAATATCTGAAAAACTGTTTTTT. Its protein product is CASSLISEKLFF. J is TRBJ1-4 and V is TRBV28, with D unresolved. The CDR3 runs 12 residues. V was cut by 2 bases and J by 7 bases, with 5 bases left in between. CDR1 and CDR2 from the germline V gene are MDHEN and SYDVKM.